Listed below are T cell receptor beta chains from one sample, sequenced in a study of CD8+ T cells in alopecia areata. The repertoire was sequenced with immunoSEQ multiplex PCR; TCRdb's copy has only in-frame clones and lacks some. The profile shows around 150,000 clones, 50% to 70% of them singletons. The specimen comprised CD4+ T cells sorted from blood, sampled at week 4, from a patient treated with tofacitinib. These receptors were obtained from a human donor with alopecia areata. The conserved cysteine and the conserved F or W are not part of the CDR3 here.

V gene	CDR3 length	J gene	CDR3 protein
TRBV5-1	12	TRBJ1-1	ASSDGHPNTEAF
TRBV6-5	14	TRBJ1-3	ASSYTGTAGVNTIY
TRBV12-5	11	TRBJ1-1	ASGSGQGLVAF
TRBV15	13	TRBJ2-7	ATSRGAGGEYEQY
TRBV25-1	11	TRBJ1-2	ASEQGPNYGYT
TRBV7-9	13	TRBJ1-5	ASSWDSGGGQPQH
TRBV29-1	9	TRBJ1-1	SVRENTEAF
TRBV4-2	12	TRBJ1-1	ASSQERGSAEAF
TRBV11-2	11	TRBJ2-5	ASSLSPGETQY
TRBV15	14	TRBJ2-3	ATGRGTSGRRDTQY
TRBV2	14	TRBJ2-6	ASMSGLSSGANVLT
TRBV2	10	TRBJ2-3	ASSAQRDTQY
TRBV9	12	TRBJ1-2	ASSVDQAASGYT